The clone carrying this T cell receptor beta chain was counted ten times or more. This sample is drawn from a study of low-dose radiotherapy and immunotherapy resistance in tumors. About the study: On an every-two-weeks schedule, patients received intravenous nivolumab 240 mg, along with ipilimumab 1 mg/kg every six weeks.

cDNA synthesis used a TRAV/TRBV-specific primer set for both chains. Amplification of TCRs used a constant-region primer and V-primer adapter for roughly 20 PCR cycles. From the reads, TCRdb called clonotypes with MiXCR, one entry per CDR3 protein. The sample has under 90,000 distinct CDR3 sequences; about 18% are singletons. As to time point: before trial treatment. It was nivolumab, ipilimumab, aspirin, low-dose cyclophosphamide and low-dose radiotherapy that donors received. Advanced solid tumors lacking tumor-infiltrating lymphocytes were present in eligible patients. The V end was cut by 6 bases, the J end by 9 bases, with 15 bases between. The CDR3 is made up of 14 amino acids. Germline V lookup: CDR1 LNHDA, CDR2 SQIVND (reference sequence).

The sample in question was PBMCs, obtained before treatment. The sequence was collected from a male donor with prostate cancer. V and J are TRBV19 and TRBJ1-6; D is possibly TRBD1 (5 bases). CDR3 sequence reads: CASSLGGLASPLHF. Written as DNA, the CDR3 is TGTGCCAGTAGCCTGGGGGGTCTAGCTTCACCCCTCCACTTT.